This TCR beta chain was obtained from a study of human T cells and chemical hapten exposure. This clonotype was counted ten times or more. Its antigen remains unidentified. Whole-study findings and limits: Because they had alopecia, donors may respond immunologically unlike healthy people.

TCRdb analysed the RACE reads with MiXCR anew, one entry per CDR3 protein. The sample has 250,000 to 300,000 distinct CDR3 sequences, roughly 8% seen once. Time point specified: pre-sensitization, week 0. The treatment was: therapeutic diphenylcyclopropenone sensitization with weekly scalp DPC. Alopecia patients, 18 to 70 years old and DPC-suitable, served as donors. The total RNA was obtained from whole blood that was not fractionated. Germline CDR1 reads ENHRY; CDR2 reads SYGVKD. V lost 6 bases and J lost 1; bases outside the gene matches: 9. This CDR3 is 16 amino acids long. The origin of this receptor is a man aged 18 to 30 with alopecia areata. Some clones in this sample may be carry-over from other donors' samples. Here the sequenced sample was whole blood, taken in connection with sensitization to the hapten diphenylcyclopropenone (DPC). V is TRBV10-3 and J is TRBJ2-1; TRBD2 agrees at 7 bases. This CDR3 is CAISPTSALSYNEQFF. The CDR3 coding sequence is TGTGCCATCAGCCCAACTAGCGCCCTATCCTACAATGAGCAGTTCTTC.